These T cell receptor beta chains were read from a single sample in a study of T cell repertoires in cytomegalovirus infection. TCRdb re-derived calls from the reads in MiXCR, one entry per CDR3 protein. Altogether 680,000 or so distinct CDR3 sequences are present, under 40% being singletons, with the ten largest covering 2.8%. Material for sequencing was PBMCs. The receptors here all came from a human donor in good health (CMV status not recorded). Some clones in this sample may be carry-over from other donors' samples. Both conserved end residues are part of each CDR3. D genes are given only for firm matches. Size values are once, few and many counts, or a class for expanded clones, and some rows have none.

>-|TRBJ2-7|TRBV28|-
TGTGCCGTATCAGTCCGGGGTGGGGACGAGCAGTACTTC
CAVSVRGGDEQYF
>-|TRBJ2-1|TRBV10-3|few
TGTGCCATCAGTCGGTTTCTTTTGGCGGGGTCCGAGAATGAGCAGTTCTTC
CAISRFLLAGSENEQFF
>-|TRBJ2-5|TRBV28|few
TGTGCCAGCATTGGACGGCAGAACCAAGAGACCCAGTACTTC
CASIGRQNQETQYF
>-|TRBJ1-4|TRBV6-5|-
TGTGCCAGCAGTTACGGACGGTCCGTCGAACTGTTTTTT
CASSYGRSVELFF
>-|TRBJ2-7|TRBV12-3/TRBV12-4|many
TGTGCCAGCAGTTTTTATGGCGGATCCTACGAGCAGTACTTC
CASSFYGGSYEQYF
>-|TRBJ2-7|TRBV7-9|many
TGTGCCAGCAGCCCCTTGGACAGCGGTCACGAGCAGTACTTC
CASSPLDSGHEQYF
>TRBD2|TRBJ2-3|TRBV6-2/TRBV6-3|-
TGTGCCAGCAGTTCCGGACTAGCGGGTAACACAGATACGCAGTATTTT
CASSSGLAGNTDTQYF
>-|TRBJ1-2|TRBV28|few
TGTGCCAGCAGAGAGAGTCTGGACTATGGCTACACCTTC
CASRESLDYGYTF
>-|TRBJ2-4|TRBV27|-
TGTGCCAGCAGTTCCGGCCGGGGGCCGGAAAACATTCAGTACTTC
CASSSGRGPENIQYF
>-|TRBJ2-3|TRBV15|-
TGTGCCACCAGCCGGGGATTCCGGCCAGATACGCAGTATTTT
CATSRGFRPDTQYF
>-|TRBJ2-5|TRBV4-1|few
TGCGCCAGCTCCCGTGAGGGGGAGGCAACGACCCAGTACTTC
CASSREGEATTQYF
>-|TRBJ2-3|TRBV7-9|many
TGTGCCAGCAGCGGACCCCCGCACAACAAGTTCACAGATACGCAGTATTTT
CASSGPPHNKFTDTQYF